Listed below are T cell receptor beta chains from one sample, sequenced in a study of T cells after yellow fever vaccination. Using its own MiXCR run on the 5' RACE reads, TCRdb lists one record per CDR3 protein. The sample lists a few hundred thousand distinct CDR3 sequences; about a sixth were seen once. Specimen: PBMCs, collected less than 6 days after the first yellow fever vaccination. These receptors came from a man between 18 and 29 years old who received the YFV17D yellow fever vaccine. Each CDR3 is given with its conserved first and last residue. D genes are given only for firm matches. Clone sizes are given selectively: once, few, many, or a class where the clone is expanded.

D,V,J,size,CDR3,DNA
TRBD1,TRBV5-1,TRBJ2-5,NA,CASSSGFRGLEETQYF,TGCGCCAGCAGCTCGGGATTCAGGGGGCTGGAAGAGACCCAGTACTTC
TRBD2,TRBV6-5,TRBJ2-3,NA,CASSHQRGGRTDTQYF,TGTGCCAGCAGTCACCAGCGGGGGGGACGCACAGATACGCAGTATTTT
TRBD2,TRBV18,TRBJ2-3,NA,CASSLGRRGGLSTDTQYF,TGTGCCAGCTCACTGGGGAGGCGCGGGGGGCTGAGCACAGATACGCAGTATTTT
TRBD2,TRBV14,TRBJ2-1,NA,CASSQDGTRLAGIYNEQFF,TGTGCCAGCAGCCAAGATGGGACCCGACTAGCGGGGATATACAATGAGCAGTTCTTC
NA,TRBV6-6,TRBJ1-1,NA,CASSRQSTEAFF,TGTGCCAGCAGCCGACAGAGCACTGAAGCTTTCTTT
NA,TRBV25-1,TRBJ1-1,few,CASSEQDGAEAFF,TGTGCCAGCAGTGAGCAGGACGGTGCTGAAGCTTTCTTT
NA,TRBV7-9,TRBJ2-7,few,CASSYDLYEQYF,TGTGCCAGCAGCTATGACCTCTACGAGCAGTACTTC
TRBD1,TRBV7-3,TRBJ1-6,NA,CASSLLGQGGSPLHF,TGTGCCAGCAGCCTCCTCGGACAGGGCGGGTCACCCCTCCACTTT
NA,TRBV11-1,TRBJ1-1,NA,CASSPPGKITGSAVNTEAFF,TGTGCCAGCAGTCCACCCGGAAAAATTACAGGGTCCGCGGTGAACACTGAAGCTTTCTTT
NA,TRBV5-1,TRBJ2-5,few,CASSRDPGTQYF,TGCGCCAGCAGCCGCGATCCGGGGACCCAGTACTTC
NA,TRBV6-5,TRBJ2-5,few,CASSYSGGDIQETQYF,TGTGCCAGCAGTTACTCCGGGGGTGACATCCAAGAGACCCAGTACTTC
NA,TRBV5-4,TRBJ1-1,NA,CASSLYREEAFF,TGTGCCAGCAGCTTGTACAGGGAAGAAGCTTTCTTT
NA,TRBV4-1,TRBJ1-2,few,CASSQEWSGIYGYTF,TGCGCCAGCAGCCAAGAATGGTCAGGGATCTATGGCTACACCTTC
NA,TRBV25-1,TRBJ2-5,NA,CASSARTAGGTQYF,TGTGCCAGCAGTGCCCGGACCGCCGGGGGGACCCAGTACTTC
TRBD1,TRBV7-9,TRBJ1-2,few,CASSPIQGAFGYTF,TGTGCCAGCAGCCCAATCCAGGGGGCTTTTGGCTACACCTTC
NA,TRBV5-1,TRBJ1-1,NA,CASSLSTGARNTEAFF,TGCGCCAGCAGCCTATCGACAGGAGCAAGGAACACTGAAGCTTTCTTT
NA,TRBV18,TRBJ1-2,few,CASSPDGGNYGYTF,TGTGCCAGCTCACCGGACGGAGGGAACTATGGCTACACCTTC
NA,TRBV3-1,TRBJ2-1,NA,CASSHKGTSLRSGEQFF,TGTGCCAGCAGCCACAAAGGGACAAGCCTGCGATCCGGTGAGCAGTTCTTC
TRBD1,TRBV18,TRBJ2-3,few,CASSPLLTGGNTDTQYF,TGTGCCAGCTCACCACTTTTGACAGGGGGCAACACAGATACGCAGTATTTT
NA,TRBV4-1,TRBJ2-2,NA,CASSQETSSPAGELFF,TGCGCCAGCAGCCAAGAGACTAGTTCGCCGGCCGGGGAGCTGTTTTTT
TRBD1,TRBV18,TRBJ2-7,few,CASSWGQTKTYEQYF,TGTGCCAGCTCATGGGGACAGACGAAAACCTACGAGCAGTACTTC
NA,TRBV18,TRBJ2-5,NA,CASSPPGDQETQYF,TGTGCCAGCTCACCACCGGGGGACCAAGAGACCCAGTACTTC
NA,TRBV5-5,TRBJ2-1,few,CASSSDDLRKFF,TGTGCCAGCAGCTCTGATGACTTGAGGAAGTTCTTC
NA,TRBV20-1,TRBJ1-2,NA,CSATLGGLVIGYTF,TGCAGTGCGACCCTGGGGGGTTTAGTCATTGGCTACACCTTC
NA,TRBV7-9,TRBJ1-4,NA,CASSLAGGAREKLFF,TGTGCCAGCAGCTTAGCCGGGGGGGCGCGAGAAAAACTGTTTTTT
NA,TRBV29-1,TRBJ1-2,NA,CSVEADDYGYTF,TGCAGCGTTGAAGCTGACGACTATGGCTACACCTTC
TRBD1,TRBV5-1,TRBJ2-5,NA,CASSSPGQLQETQYF,TGCGCCAGCAGCTCCCCGGGACAGCTACAAGAGACCCAGTACTTC
NA,TRBV4-3,TRBJ1-5,few,CASSPIQEYRYSNQPQHF,TGCGCCAGCAGCCCAATTCAGGAGTACCGATATAGCAATCAGCCCCAGCATTTT
TRBD1,TRBV9,TRBJ2-7,NA,CASSVAGTASYEQYF,TGTGCCAGCAGCGTAGCCGGGACAGCCTCTTACGAGCAGTACTTC
TRBD1,TRBV12-3/TRBV12-4,TRBJ1-5,NA,CASRRGQASQPQHF,TGTGCCAGCAGACGCGGACAGGCCTCTCAGCCCCAGCATTTT
NA,TRBV6-5,TRBJ1-4,NA,CASSYTVYPNEKLFF,TGTGCCAGCAGTTACACTGTGTACCCTAATGAAAAACTGTTTTTT
NA,TRBV27,TRBJ1-2,NA,CASGPSTGFYGYTF,TGTGCCAGCGGACCCAGTACAGGCTTCTATGGCTACACCTTC
NA,TRBV4-2,TRBJ2-5,many,CASSQPETREETQYF,TGTGCCAGCAGCCAACCGGAGACTAGAGAGGAGACCCAGTACTTC
NA,TRBV5-1,TRBJ2-1,NA,CASSSGRYEQFF,TGCGCCAGCAGCTCCGGGCGATATGAGCAGTTCTTC
NA,TRBV3-1,TRBJ1-2,NA,CASSPSPTGWYGYTF,TGTGCCAGCAGCCCCTCGCCCACAGGGTGGTATGGCTACACCTTC
TRBD1,TRBV20-1,TRBJ2-7,few,CSASRTGTSYEQYF,TGCAGTGCTTCGCGGACAGGGACCTCCTACGAGCAGTACTTC
TRBD2,TRBV4-1,TRBJ2-5,few,CASRPQLGGRETQYF,TGCGCCAGCAGACCCCAGCTGGGAGGGCGGGAGACCCAGTACTTC
NA,TRBV14,TRBJ1-5,few,CASSQSASNQPQHF,TGTGCCAGCAGCCAAAGCGCGAGCAATCAGCCCCAGCATTTT
NA,TRBV29-1,TRBJ2-3,NA,CSVENTQYF,TGCAGCGTTGAGAATACGCAGTATTTT
NA,TRBV27,TRBJ1-5,many,CASSSLGQPQHF,TGTGCCAGCAGCAGTCTAGGACAGCCCCAGCATTTT
NA,TRBV7-2,TRBJ2-7,few,CASSFSRDDEQYF,TGTGCCAGCAGCTTCAGTAGAGACGACGAGCAGTACTTC
NA,TRBV4-2,TRBJ2-5,few,CASSQASGSSEETQYF,TGTGCCAGCAGCCAAGCCTCGGGCTCGAGTGAGGAGACCCAGTACTTC
NA,TRBV7-6,TRBJ2-3,NA,CASSRTHTDTQYF,TGTGCCAGCAGCCGGACGCACACAGATACGCAGTATTTT
NA,TRBV4-3,TRBJ2-6,once,CASSPYGVSGANVLTF,TGCGCCAGCAGCCCTTACGGTGTCTCTGGGGCCAACGTCCTGACTTTC
NA,TRBV18,TRBJ2-5,few,CASSPRPPGSFETQYF,TGTGCCAGCTCACCCCGCCCTCCCGGGTCGTTCGAGACCCAGTACTTC
NA,TRBV24-1,TRBJ1-1,NA,CATSDTDARGNTEAFF,TGTGCCACCAGTGATACCGACGCGAGAGGGAACACTGAAGCTTTCTTT
TRBD1,TRBV11-2,TRBJ1-1,few,CASSSRGGMNTEAFF,TGTGCCAGCAGCTCCAGGGGGGGGATGAACACTGAAGCTTTCTTT
TRBD1,TRBV29-1,TRBJ2-2,NA,CSVGRTGLGTGELFF,TGCAGCGTTGGACGGACAGGCCTGGGAACCGGGGAGCTGTTTTTT
NA,TRBV6-5,TRBJ1-1,many,CASSSSIGYGRDTEAFF,TGTGCCAGCAGTTCTTCCATAGGTTACGGGCGGGACACTGAAGCTTTCTTT
NA,TRBV6-5,TRBJ2-5,NA,CASRHSQETQYF,TGTGCCAGCAGGCACAGCCAAGAGACCCAGTACTTC
TRBD2,TRBV12-3/TRBV12-4,TRBJ2-1,NA,CASSLVTSGGRGLYNEQFF,TGTGCCAGCAGTTTAGTGACTAGCGGGGGGCGGGGGCTATACAATGAGCAGTTCTTC
TRBD2,TRBV3-1,TRBJ2-1,NA,CASSQGYTGGLSQFF,TGTGCCAGCAGCCAAGGGTACACGGGAGGACTTTCGCAGTTCTTC
TRBD2,TRBV12-3/TRBV12-4,TRBJ2-1,many,CASSRGGAYNEQFF,TGTGCCAGTTCCCGCGGGGGGGCCTACAATGAGCAGTTCTTC
NA,TRBV7-2,TRBJ1-1,few,CASSPPGGLTEAFF,TGTGCCAGCAGCCCCCCTGGTGGACTCACTGAAGCTTTCTTT
TRBD1,TRBV6-1,TRBJ1-5,NA,CASSERPGTGVNQPQHF,TGTGCCAGCAGTGAAAGACCCGGGACAGGAGTCAATCAGCCCCAGCATTTT
TRBD1,TRBV7-2,TRBJ2-1,few,CASSLATGASYNEQFF,TGTGCCAGCAGCTTAGCAACAGGGGCTTCCTACAATGAGCAGTTCTTC